The 28 T cell receptor beta chains reported below all come from one sample, sequenced in a study of blood T cell repertoires in COVID-19. Generated by immunoSEQ multiplex PCR, the TCRdb table keeps only in-frame clones and is missing some. The data show over 90,000 clones, 80% to 90% seen once. Sample: peripheral blood. These receptors were collected from a human donor in a cohort sampled during active COVID-19.

V usage is TRBV28 and J usage is TRBJ2-3, with TRBD1 as a possible D gene (7 bases). Germline V gene lookup returns CDR1 MDHEN and CDR2 SYDVKM. V gave up 5 bases and J gave up 4 bases, with 13 bases separating them. This CDR3 is built from 14 residues. The CDR3 DNA reads TGTGCCAGCAGTACGACAGGGAGGTCAGATACGCAGTATTTT. This translates into CASSTTGRSDTQYF.

This clone has only one observation. The genes are TRBV10-1 and TRBJ2-1; a weak D match, TRBD2 (6 bases). The germline V gene encodes CDR1 WNHNN and CDR2 SYGVQD (reference sequence). The CDR3 is 14 residues long. V was trimmed by 5 bases and J by 8 bases, leaving 16 bases between them. The CDR3 bases are TGCGCCAGCAGTATTAGCGGAAAGGTTTATGAGCAGTTCTTC. Its protein is CASSISGKVYEQFF.

This clone was seen once. This chain joins TRBV4-3 and TRBJ2-6; D gene uncertain. The V end was cut by 1 base, the J end by 0 bases, with 19 bases between. Germline CDR1 LGHNA, CDR2 YSLEER. The CDR3 consists of 20 residues. CDR3: CASSQGLWHPSLSGANVLTF. In DNA form, the CDR3 reads TGCGCCAGCAGCCAAGGTCTGTGGCACCCTTCTCTCTCTGGGGCCAACGTCCTGACTTTC.

The V call is TRBV30, the J call TRBJ1-1, with a tentative D call TRBD1 (6 bases). CDR1 GTSNPN and CDR2 SVGIG come from the germline V gene (reference sequence). Trimming shortened V by 0 bases and J by 2 bases, and 10 bases separated the two germline ends. The CDR3 is 14 residues long. The DNA of the CDR3 is TGTGCCTGGAGTGTGGGCAGGGGAAACACTGAAGCTTTCTTT. Its translation: CAWSVGRGNTEAFF.

The rearrangement joins TRBV21-1 to TRBJ1-2; whether TRBD1, the table's D call, matches the DNA was not checked. TRBV21-1 is a recognized pseudogene. The CDR3 loop spans 13 amino acids. The CDR3 sequence is CASSGGQGYGYTF. CDR3 sequence (DNA): TGTGCCAGCAGCGGGGGACAGGGGTATGGCTACACCTTC.

This clone was detected once. The J gene is TRBJ1-1, the V gene TRBV3-1 (or the pseudogene TRBV3-2); 10 positions match TRBD1. The CDR3 is 17 amino acids. CDR1 is LGHDT, CDR2 YNNKEL, per germline (reference sequence). V lost 0 bases to trimming and J lost 1 base; unmatched junction nucleotides: 5. The CDR3 region has the DNA TGTGCCAGCAGCCAAGATCGACAGGGGGCGCGGAACACTGAAGCTTTCTTT. Protein product: CASSQDRQGARNTEAFF.

V is TRBV5-6 and J is TRBJ2-1; 11 nucleotides align to TRBD2. Germline V lookup: CDR1 SGHDT, CDR2 YYEEEE. The junction had 15 bases not matched to a gene; V was cut back by 3 bases and J by 7 bases. The CDR3 runs to 18 residues. This chain's CDR3 is CASSSPGLAAGEANEQFF. As DNA, the CDR3 is TGTGCCAGCAGCTCTCCGGGACTAGCGGCCGGAGAGGCGAATGAGCAGTTCTTC.

The chain combines TRBV19 with TRBJ1-5; D gene unclear. The CDR3 is 15 residues long. Germline V lookup: CDR1 LNHDA, CDR2 SQIVND (reference sequence). V was trimmed by 4 bases and J by 1 base, leaving 11 bases between them. The CDR3 loop is CASSNPLASNQPQHF. The CDR3 DNA reads as TGTGCCAGTAGTAACCCACTAGCAAGCAATCAGCCCCAGCATTTT.

This chain links TRBV30 with TRBJ1-6, with D tentatively TRBD1 (5 bases). The CDR3 is made up of 14 amino acids. Trimming took 2 bases from V and 9 from J, leaving 14 bases between them. From germline, CDR1 is GTSNPN and CDR2 SVGIG (reference sequence). The CDR3 DNA follows: TGTGCCTGGAGTTTGGACACTTGGGGTTCACCCCTCCACTTT. This sequence encodes CAWSLDTWGSPLHF.

The chain recombines TRBV19 with TRBJ2-6, with D perhaps TRBD1 (5 bases). V lost 5 bases to trimming and J lost 0 bases, with 14 bases between them. The CDR3 extends over 17 amino acids. CDR1 is LNHDA and CDR2 is SQIVND in the germline V gene (reference sequence). The CDR3 reads CASSPRGDASGANVLTF. CDR3 bases: TGTGCCAGTAGTCCAAGGGGCGACGCCTCTGGGGCCAACGTCCTGACTTTC.

V and J are TRBV6-6 and TRBJ1-1; 8 nucleotides line up with TRBD1. Germline-derived CDR1 and CDR2 are MNHNY and SVGAGI (reference sequence). The CDR3 contains 15 residues. J gave up 6 bases and V 6 bases, and 12 bases lay outside the gene matches. For the CDR3, the DNA is TGTGCCAGCAGCCCACCGACAGGGGTGGGCGCTGAAGCTTTCTTT. This encodes CASSPPTGVGAEAFF.

This chain links TRBV4-1 with TRBJ1-1; D gene uncertain. The CDR3 has 15 amino acids. Trimming pared 0 bases from V and 7 bases from J, leaving 15 bases between. CDR1 and CDR2 from the germline V gene are MGHRA and YSYEKL. CDR3 residues: CASSQDTPGGGEAFF. CDR3 bases: TGCGCCAGCAGCCAAGATACACCCGGAGGTGGTGAAGCTTTCTTT.

The chain's CDR3 is CASSFRDISNTEAFF. The CDR3 bases are TGCGCCAGCAGCTTCCGGGACATATCGAACACTGAAGCTTTCTTT. The rearrangement uses TRBV5-1 and TRBJ1-1; the D gene is possibly TRBD1 (6 bases). The CDR3 sequence is 15 residues long. V lost 2 bases and J lost 1, with 12 bases in between. Germline CDR1 is SGHRS and CDR2 is YFSETQ.

This rearrangement joins TRBV5-4 to TRBJ2-2, with 10 bases aligning to TRBD2. The germline CDR1 and CDR2 sequences are SGHNT and YYREEE (reference sequence). With V trimmed by 4 bases and J by 6 bases, 12 bases remained unmatched. This CDR3 is built from 17 residues. CDR3 sequence (DNA): TGTGCCAGCAGCACCCCCAGCGGGGGGGCATTGGCCGGGGAGCTGTTTTTT. Encoded protein: CASSTPSGGALAGELFF.

The V gene is TRBV5-1, the J gene TRBJ2-7; TRBD1 aligns across 9 bases. This CDR3 has 16 residues. CDR1 and CDR2 from the germline V gene are SGHRS and YFSETQ. J was trimmed by 0 bases and V by 4 bases; bases with no gene match: 8. The CDR3 nucleotides are TGCGCCAGCAGCGTGGCGGGACAGGGTGCCTCCTACGAGCAGTACTTC. As protein: CASSVAGQGASYEQYF.

This chain links TRBV11-3 with TRBJ2-2; D is perhaps TRBD1 (6 bases). Germline V gene sequence: CDR1 SGHNT, CDR2 YENEEA. The CDR3 loop spans 15 amino acids. V lost 0 bases, J lost 1 base, and 6 bases lay in between. The CDR3 is CASSLEQGNTGELFF. CDR3 DNA: TGTGCCAGCAGCTTAGAACAGGGGAACACCGGGGAGCTGTTTTTT.

The chain has TRBV7-2 and TRBJ1-2, with a possible D match to TRBD1 (5 bases). The germline gives CDR1 SGHTA, CDR2 FQGNSA. V shed 7 bases and J shed 4 bases, with 19 bases lying between them. The CDR3 extends over 15 amino acids. The chain's CDR3 is CASTWEGPAGYGYTF. CDR3 nucleotides: TGTGCCAGCACCTGGGAGGGGCCGGCGGGCTATGGCTACACCTTC.

The CDR3: CSASGRTGWEQYF. Written as DNA, the CDR3 is TGCAGTGCTAGTGGGAGGACCGGGTGGGAGCAGTACTTC. The genes are TRBV20-1 and TRBJ2-7, with D possibly TRBD2 on 6 matching bases. V lost 3 bases, J lost 7 bases, and 16 bases lay in between. The CDR3 covers 13 residues. Germline V gene sequence: CDR1 DFQATT, CDR2 SNEGSKA (reference sequence).

This chain joins TRBV6-5 and TRBJ1-1, with D unclear. In germline, CDR1 is MNHEY, CDR2 SVGAGI. V gave up 0 bases and J gave up 8 bases, with 16 bases separating them. The CDR3 extends over 15 amino acids. This CDR3 reads CASSYSPTGDSEAFF. CDR3 nucleotides: TGTGCCAGCAGTTACTCACCCACCGGAGACTCCGAAGCTTTCTTT.

The chain carries TRBV10-1 and TRBJ2-7; unclear D gene. V lost 5 bases and J 0 bases, leaving 5 bases between the germline ends. The CDR3 is 12 amino acids. CDR1 is WNHNN and CDR2 is SYGVQD in the germline V gene (reference sequence). CDR3 in amino acids: CASSPSSYEQYF. CDR3 DNA: TGCGCCAGCAGTCCGAGCTCCTACGAGCAGTACTTC.

The J gene is TRBJ1-6, the V gene TRBV7-2; 8 positions agree with TRBD1. The CDR3 has 16 amino acids. CDR1 SGHTA and CDR2 FQGNSA come from the germline V gene. The junction had 10 bases not matched to a gene; V was cut back by 2 bases and J by 10 bases. DNA of the CDR3: TGTGCCAGCAGCTTACAGGGGGCGCGTTCTGCCTCACCCCTCCACTTT. Its translation is CASSLQGARSASPLHF. Filled out from reference TRBV7-2 and TRBJ1-6, the complete variable domain reads GAGVSQSPSNKVTEKGKDVELRCDPISGHTALYWYRQSLGQGLEFLIYFQGNSAPDKSGLPSDRFSAERTGGSVSTLTIQRTQQEDSAVYLCASSLQGARSASPLHFGNGTRLTVT.

The CDR3 reads CASRRGKTRETDTQYF. Here the CDR3 DNA reads TGCGCCAGCCGCCGGGGGAAAACAAGAGAAACAGATACGCAGTATTTT. The V and J genes are TRBV5-1 and TRBJ2-3; maybe TRBD2 (6 bases). Per the germline V gene, CDR1 is SGHRS and CDR2 is YFSETQ. This CDR3 contains 16 residues. The V end was cut by 7 bases, the J end by 3 bases, with 21 bases between.

CDR3 protein: CASSQDRSSYEQYF. In nucleotides, the CDR3 is TGTGCCAGCAGCCAAGACCGGAGCTCCTACGAGCAGTACTTC. The chain uses TRBV5-6 and TRBJ2-7; no clear D. Trimming took off 4 bases at V and 0 bases at J, with 11 bases between the two ends. Germline V CDR1 and CDR2: SGHDT, YYEEEE. The CDR3 contains 14 residues.

This clone came up once. The chain recombines TRBV7-2 with TRBJ1-1; 8 nucleotides line up with TRBD1. The CDR3 is made up of 15 amino acids. The ends lost 0 bases at V and 5 bases at J; junction bases unmatched: 5. CDR1 and CDR2 (germline): SGHTA, FQGNSA. In DNA form, the CDR3 reads TGTGCCAGCAGCTTAGCCACAGGGGGAGGGACTGAAGCTTTCTTT. It yields the protein CASSLATGGGTEAFF.

V and J are TRBV12-5 and TRBJ1-4; D is unresolved. This CDR3 contains 14 residues. Trimming left V 2 bases short and J 0 bases short, with 4 bases between. CDR1 and CDR2 from the germline V gene are LGHNT and FRNRAP. CDR3 in DNA: TGTGCTAGTGGTTTGAGCCCAACTAATGAAAAACTGTTTTTT. Translating it yields CASGLSPTNEKLFF.

The V and J genes are TRBV4-3 and TRBJ2-3; perhaps TRBD2 as D (5 bases). Germline V gene data show CDR1 as LGHNA and CDR2 as YSLEER. V shed 1 base and J shed 0 bases, with 11 bases lying between them. The length of the CDR3 is 16 residues. The CDR3 here is CASSQGLASSTDTQYF. The DNA of the CDR3 is TGCGCCAGCAGCCAAGGATTAGCGTCTAGCACAGATACGCAGTATTTT.

The chain combines TRBV27 with TRBJ2-1, with 10 bases fitting TRBD2. CDR3 length: 18 residues. CDR1 MNHEY and CDR2 SMNVEV come from the germline V gene (reference sequence). After removal of 0 bases from V and 0 bases from J, the junction contained 5 bases not matched to a gene. The DNA for the CDR3 is TGTGCCAGCAGTTTATCTGGGCCTAGCGGGGGCTCCTACAATGAGCAGTTCTTC. Its protein is CASSLSGPSGGSYNEQFF.

The chain couples TRBV7-2 to TRBJ1-2; 8 bases are shared with TRBD1. V shed 4 bases, J shed 7 bases, and the junction held 8 bases outside the gene matches. The germline V gene encodes CDR1 SGHTA and CDR2 FQGNSA. The CDR3 loop spans 14 amino acids. CDR3 nucleotides: TGTGCCAGCAGCTCCACAGGGGGTTTGGGTGGCTACACCTTC. It translates to CASSSTGGLGGYTF.